Sequencing of this T cell receptor (beta chain) was carried out in a study of CD8 T cells in ankylosing spondylitis (TCRdb year 2017). With regard to the full study: T cell receptor beta repertoires were profiled in healthy donors and ankylosing spondylitis patients so that disease-linked TCR variants could be found. In total, the full study cohort was made up of about 110 healthy donors and more than 20 ankylosing spondylitis patients. Samples of peripheral blood were taken, and for ankylosing spondylitis patients, synovial fluid was collected as well. What the research found in general, with its limitations: According to the report, matched synovial fluid samples from ankylosing spondylitis patients were significantly enriched for the disease-linked clones. Some motif variants had previously been reported in the synovial fluid and blood of reactive arthritis patients, which suggests shared mechanisms of disease initiation. Blood from ankylosing spondylitis patients appeared to be characterized by a TCR beta motif composed of roughly eight highly homologous amino acid variants. The disease-linked clones had a CD8+ phenotype and were found at relatively low frequencies in peripheral blood.

Reads for this sample came from an Illumina HiSeq 2500. Quantitative 5'-RACE with molecular barcodes was the method used to prepare the TCR beta libraries. The paper's processing steps were these. Disease-linked TCR variants were identified with a new computational method built on a probabilistic model of VDJ rearrangement. The public reads were reprocessed in TCRdb via fastp at Q25 and MiXCR, keeping in-frame beta chains. A single entry per CDR3 protein holds the most common genes and DNA from its merged rows. None of the V and J calls come from the authors' own analysis; TCRdb made them. The sample table lists 450,000 or so distinct CDR3 sequences, roughly 26% of them with a count of one. The ten largest clones add up to 0.89% of the sample. Cut back by 7 bases and 3 bases, the V and J ends lie 18 bases apart. There are 15 amino acids in the CDR3, from cysteine to phenylalanine inclusive. Kept here is only the CDR3 DNA, which spans 45 bases and is read in frame from base 1. The germline V gene sets CDR1 to SGHNT and CDR2 to YENEEA.

Comment on this clonotype: Its antigen target is currently unknown. The input lacks base qualities; no much larger clone sits a single base away.

Sequenced sample: blood, either unsorted or a sorted T cell fraction (not recorded which). The receptor was derived from a male donor with ankylosing spondylitis. This chain is built from TRBV11-3 and TRBJ2-5, and possibly TRBD1, on 5 matching bases. CDR3 sequence: CASTPDGAVEETQYF. At the DNA level, the sequence is TGTGCCAGCACCCCCGATGGGGCAGTGGAAGAGACCCAGTACTTC.